Presented here are 13 T cell receptor beta chains from one specimen sequenced in a study of T-cell reconstitution after alpha-beta-depleted transplantation in children. TCRbeta library construction was performed incorporating unique molecular identifiers. TCRdb independently ran MiXCR on the PCR reads; one entry per CDR3 protein. This table has 200,000 to 250,000 distinct CDR3 sequences, 6.6% appearing once. The starting material was PBMCs, obtained before TCRalphabeta/CD19-depleted stem cell transplant. Receptors originate from a boy between 2 and 10 years old with acute lymphoblastic leukemia, due to receive a stem cell transplant.

This clonotype showed up many times. CDR3 loop: CASSIPGDQPQHF. The CDR3 DNA is TGTGCCAGCAGCATCCCGGGTGATCAGCCCCAGCATTTT. This rearrangement joins TRBV28 to TRBJ1-5; D unclear. The CDR3 has 13 residues. The V end was cut by 6 bases, the J end by 5 bases, with 11 bases between. Germline CDR1 MDHEN, CDR2 SYDVKM.

The chain employs TRBV20-1 and TRBJ1-5; TRBD1 is a possible D gene (6 bases). Looked up from germline, CDR1 is DFQATT and CDR2 is SNEGSKA (reference sequence). CDR3 length equals 12 residues. Trimming took off 2 bases at V and 6 bases at J, with 8 bases between the two ends. CDR3 region: CSARLQGQPQHF. The CDR3 coding sequence is TGCAGTGCTAGACTACAGGGTCAGCCCCAGCATTTT.

This clonotype has ten or more counts. The rearrangement uses TRBV3-1 and TRBJ2-1; perhaps TRBD1 as D (7 bases). Germline lookup yields CDR1 LGHDT and CDR2 YNNKEL (reference sequence). The V and J ends lost 1 base and 4 bases respectively, with 11 bases between them. CDR3 length equals 15 residues. The CDR3 DNA is TGTGCCAGCAGCCAAGTCAGGGGGAGGTACAATGAGCAGTTCTTC. Protein: CASSQVRGRYNEQFF.

The chain couples TRBV20-1 to TRBJ1-3, with D uncertain. Between the trimmed V and J ends, which lost 5 bases and 3 bases, there was a span of 11 bases. This CDR3 contains 13 residues. Germline lookup yields CDR1 DFQATT and CDR2 SNEGSKA (reference sequence). This CDR3 is CSAQNTNGNTIYF. CDR3 sequence (DNA): TGCAGTGCTCAAAATACTAATGGAAACACCATATATTTT.

The sample holds many counts of this clonotype. This chain links TRBV12-3 or TRBV12-4 with TRBJ1-1, with D unresolved. The V end lost 3 bases, the J end lost 3 bases, and 8 bases lay between the germline ends. CDR3 length: 13 amino acids. The CDR3 coding sequence is TGTGCCAGCAGTTTTGTAAGGGACACTGAAGCTTTCTTT. Encoded protein: CASSFVRDTEAFF.

This sequence joins TRBV11-3 and TRBJ2-3; D is possibly TRBD2 (5 bases). Trimming took 8 bases from V and 1 from J, leaving 10 bases between them. CDR3 length equals 13 residues. Per germline, CDR1 SGHNT and CDR2 YENEEA. In nucleotides, the CDR3 is TGTGCCAGCCAGATCGGGGGCACAGATACGCAGTATTTT. It specifies CASQIGGTDTQYF.

The chain employs TRBV7-9 and TRBJ1-4; D is uncertain. Trimming took 4 bases from V and 0 from J, leaving 6 bases between them. Germline lookup yields CDR1 SEHNR and CDR2 FQNEAQ (reference sequence). This CDR3 spans 14 amino acids. In DNA, the CDR3 is TGTGCCAGCAGCTCGGTCCCAACTAATGAAAAACTGTTTTTT. It codes for CASSSVPTNEKLFF.

This clonotype showed up many times. V and J are TRBV3-1 and TRBJ2-3, with TRBD1 as a possible D gene (6 bases). Per germline, CDR1 LGHDT and CDR2 YNNKEL (reference sequence). The CDR3 runs to 15 residues. V lost 0 bases to trimming and J lost 3 bases, with 10 bases between them. The CDR3 spells CASSQEGQGTDTQYF. The CDR3 nucleotides read TGTGCCAGCAGCCAAGAGGGTCAGGGGACAGATACGCAGTATTTT.

This clonotype was counted at least ten times. The chain employs TRBV3-1 and TRBJ2-7; D not certain. CDR1 and CDR2 (germline): LGHDT, YNNKEL (reference sequence). The CDR3 length is 11 residues. V was cut by 0 bases and J by 5 bases, with 2 bases left in between. CDR3 residues: CASSQEDEQYF. In DNA, the CDR3 is TGTGCCAGCAGCCAAGAGGACGAGCAGTACTTC.

In its sample, this clonotype was seen many times. V gene TRBV6-5 combines with J gene TRBJ2-1; TRBD1 matches 9 bases. The CDR3 totals 14 residues. The ends lost 6 bases at V and 10 bases at J; junction bases unmatched: 10. The germline V gene has CDR1 MNHEY and CDR2 SVGAGI. CDR3 in amino acids: CASRYKGQGSEQFF. The CDR3 DNA is TGTGCCAGCAGGTATAAGGGACAGGGAAGCGAGCAGTTCTTC.

A few counts support this clonotype. This chain links TRBV12-3 or TRBV12-4 with TRBJ1-3; maybe TRBD1 (5 bases). V was trimmed by 8 bases and J by 0 bases, leaving 20 bases between them. This CDR3 is 17 amino acids long. The CDR3 is CASGLTTGAYSGNTIYF. CDR3 nucleotide sequence: TGTGCCAGCGGACTGACAACCGGGGCCTACTCTGGAAACACCATATATTTT.

This clonotype was seen a single time. The germline gene is not matched at one end of the junction; a read error may be the cause. This rearrangement joins TRBV4-2 to TRBJ2-1, with 7 nucleotides matching TRBD2. The germline V gene has CDR1 LGHNA and CDR2 YNFKEQ. This CDR3 region has 17 residues. The CDR3 DNA reads TGTGCCATCAGCCCCGGTTGGGCGGGGGACTCCTACAATGAGCAGTTCTTC. It is translated as CAISPGWAGDSYNEQFF.

This clonotype showed up many times. This chain joins TRBV10-3 and TRBJ1-3, with D unresolved. Germline V CDR1 and CDR2: ENHRY, SYGVKD. CDR3 size: 14 residues. Trimming left V 6 bases short and J 0 bases short, with 9 bases between. DNA of the CDR3: TGTGCCATCAGCGCACAGAGCTCTGGAAACACCATATATTTT. The encoded protein is CAISAQSSGNTIYF.